Each of the 31 T cell receptor beta chains below was sequenced from the same sample in a study of monozygotic twins with cystic fibrosis. Produced via immunoSEQ multiplex PCR; TCRdb's table is partial and in-frame only. The sample contains around 30,000 clones, 85% of which appear only once. Sequenced input: blood. These TCRs come from a girl aged 2-15 years with cystic fibrosis.

The CDR3 region is CASSTGGLGDTEAFF. CDR3 coding DNA: TGTGCCAGCAGTACAGGGGGTCTAGGGGACACTGAAGCTTTCTTT. The V call is TRBV6-1, the J call TRBJ1-1, with 8 bases fitting TRBD1. The CDR3 length is 15 residues. Germline V gene lookup returns CDR1 MNHNS and CDR2 SASEGT. The V and J ends lost 5 bases and 3 bases, in that order; junction bases with no gene match: 8.

V gene TRBV28 combines with J gene TRBJ1-2; D unresolved. V lost 8 bases and J 2 bases, leaving 15 bases between the germline ends. The CDR3 sequence is 14 residues long. Looked up from germline, CDR1 is MDHEN and CDR2 is SYDVKM. This chain's CDR3 is CASSRWGDNYGYTF. The CDR3 bases are TGTGCCAGCTCCCGTTGGGGAGACAACTATGGCTACACCTTC.

This chain connects TRBV5-1 to TRBJ1-3, with a tentative D call TRBD1 (6 bases). The V end was cut by 7 bases, the J end by 8 bases, with 22 bases between. The germline V gene encodes CDR1 SGHRS and CDR2 YFSETQ. This CDR3 contains 15 residues. The CDR3: CASAPNWGAEDTIYF. The CDR3 coding sequence is TGCGCCAGCGCCCCAAACTGGGGGGCTGAGGACACCATATATTTT.

The V gene is TRBV6-5, the J gene TRBJ2-7; the D gene could be TRBD1 or TRBD2 (5 bases each). CDR3 length equals 15 residues. Trimming shortened V by 5 bases and J by 3 bases, and 17 bases separated the two germline ends. Germline assignment: CDR1 MNHEY and CDR2 SVGAGI. The CDR3 sequence is CASSLRDGGIYEQYF. The CDR3 DNA follows: TGTGCCAGCAGTCTACGGGACGGAGGAATCTACGAGCAGTACTTC.

The chain has TRBV7-2 and TRBJ2-1, with a possible D match to TRBD2 (6 bases). Germline values: CDR1 SGHTA, CDR2 FQGNSA. With 5 bases removed from V and 9 bases from J, the gap between germline ends came to 14 bases. The CDR3 covers 13 residues. The CDR3: CASSRPSVAEQFF. The CDR3 DNA follows: TGTGCCAGCAGCCGTCCTAGCGTAGCTGAGCAGTTCTTC.

In its sample, this clone was seen once. V usage is TRBV27 and J usage is TRBJ1-5; no reliable D call. The ends were cut back, 5 bases at V and 5 bases at J, with 10 bases in the middle. Germline CDR1 reads MNHEY; CDR2 reads SMNVEV (reference sequence). The CDR3 has 13 residues. Here the CDR3 reads CASSPQPDQPQHF. The DNA for the CDR3 is TGTGCCAGCAGTCCACAACCTGATCAGCCCCAGCATTTT.

The chain couples TRBV6-5 to TRBJ2-2; D is unresolved. Germline loops: CDR1 MNHEY, CDR2 SVGAGI. Trimming took off 6 bases at V and 0 bases at J, with 8 bases between the two ends. The CDR3 extends over 14 amino acids. The CDR3 protein is CASRGLANTGELFF. In nucleotides, the CDR3 is TGTGCCAGCAGGGGTTTAGCGAACACCGGGGAGCTGTTTTTT.

The chain couples TRBV2 to TRBJ1-5; D remains unclear. CDR3 length equals 16 residues. Germline V gives CDR1 SNHLY, CDR2 FYNNEI. The V gene lost 7 bases and the J gene lost 0 bases, with 16 bases spanning the gap. CDR3 protein: CASNERAAYSNQPQHF. DNA of the CDR3: TGTGCCAGCAATGAGAGGGCAGCTTATAGCAATCAGCCCCAGCATTTT.

CDR3: CAWRPNYNEQFF. The CDR3 nucleotides read TGTGCCTGGAGGCCCAACTACAATGAGCAGTTCTTC. V gene TRBV30 combines with J gene TRBJ2-1, with D unresolved. CDR3 size: 12 residues. The V end was cut by 3 bases, the J end by 3 bases, with 6 bases between. CDR1 and CDR2 from the germline V gene are GTSNPN and SVGIG (reference sequence).

The V call is TRBV5-1, the J call TRBJ2-2; D is tentatively TRBD1 or TRBD2 (5 bases each). This CDR3 spans 16 amino acids. Germline CDR1 is SGHRS and CDR2 is YFSETQ. V was trimmed by 4 bases and J by 2 bases, leaving 15 bases between them. The CDR3 loop is CASSVGTGINTGELFF. CDR3 DNA sequence: TGCGCCAGCAGCGTGGGGACGGGCATCAACACCGGGGAGCTGTTTTTT.

This chain links TRBV30 with TRBJ1-2; weak D call: TRBD1 (5 bases). V lost 5 bases and J 4 bases, leaving 20 bases between the germline ends. From germline, CDR1 is GTSNPN and CDR2 SVGIG (reference sequence). This CDR3 has 15 amino acids. Written as DNA, the CDR3 is TGTGCCTGGGCGGCGGGGACTGCAGGTCTCTATGGCTACACCTTC. It specifies CAWAAGTAGLYGYTF.

This clone was picked up a small number of times. J is TRBJ1-1 and V is TRBV5-1; D might be TRBD1 (6 bases). Germline V gene lookup returns CDR1 SGHRS and CDR2 YFSETQ. Trimming shortened V by 4 bases and J by 11 bases, and 15 bases separated the two germline ends. There are 12 residues in the CDR3. The CDR3 region has the DNA TGCGCCAGCAGCAGTGGGGGCAGTTTGGCTTTCTTT. It codes for CASSSGGSLAFF.

The genes are TRBV7-9 and TRBJ2-1, with a tentative D call TRBD2 (6 bases). The CDR3 length is 13 residues. Trimming took 7 bases from V and 6 from J, leaving 13 bases between them. In germline, CDR1 is SEHNR, CDR2 FQNEAQ (reference sequence). As DNA, the CDR3 is TGTGCCAGCACCGAACTAGCAACCAATGAGCAGTTCTTC. Its translation: CASTELATNEQFF.

V is TRBV6-5 and J is TRBJ2-2; no definite D call. From germline, CDR1 is MNHEY and CDR2 SVGAGI. The V and J ends lost 5 bases and 6 bases respectively, with 13 bases between them. The CDR3 consists of 14 residues. The CDR3 region has the DNA TGTGCCAGCAGTCTTCTTTCACGGTCCGGGGAGCTGTTTTTT. Residues: CASSLLSRSGELFF.

The chain combines TRBV5-5 with TRBJ1-1; the D gene is possibly TRBD1 (5 bases). Germline CDR1 and CDR2: SGHKS and YYEKEE (reference sequence). The ends were cut back, 0 bases at V and 4 bases at J, with 16 bases in the middle. The CDR3 is 16 amino acids. DNA of the CDR3: TGTGCCAGCAGCTTGGCCAGGACACCTTTTATCACTGAAGCTTTCTTT. Protein: CASSLARTPFITEAFF.

In its sample, this clone was seen a few times. The chain joins TRBV5-4 to TRBJ2-7, with 7 bases that match TRBD1. The CDR3 extends over 15 amino acids. In germline, CDR1 is SGHNT, CDR2 YYREEE (reference sequence). The V and J ends lost 4 bases and 2 bases, in that order; junction bases with no gene match: 9. CDR3 residues: CASSPLGQAAYEQYF. The CDR3 DNA reads TGTGCCAGCAGCCCTCTCGGACAGGCAGCCTACGAGCAGTACTTC.

This clone was counted only a few times. V usage is TRBV28 and J usage is TRBJ1-1, with D perhaps matching TRBD1 (5 bases). CDR3 length equals 14 residues. The V end was cut by 6 bases, the J end by 0 bases, with 11 bases between. Germline V gene data show CDR1 as MDHEN and CDR2 as SYDVKM. CDR3 DNA: TGTGCCAGCAGACTCGGGGCGTTGAACACTGAAGCTTTCTTT. It yields the protein CASRLGALNTEAFF.

The genes are TRBV10-1 and TRBJ2-1; D unclear. This CDR3 comprises 15 residues. CDR1 is WNHNN, CDR2 SYGVQD, per germline (reference sequence). The ends were cut back, 4 bases at V and 4 bases at J, with 14 bases in the middle. The CDR3 reads CASSVKVQDYNEQFF. The CDR3 DNA reads TGCGCCAGCAGTGTGAAGGTGCAGGATTACAATGAGCAGTTCTTC.

The V gene is TRBV30, the J gene TRBJ2-2; 7 nucleotides align to TRBD1. The CDR3 totals 15 residues. V trimming: 2 bases; J trimming: 3 bases; junction bases outside the gene matches: 6. Germline V gene data show CDR1 as GTSNPN and CDR2 as SVGIG (reference sequence). This CDR3 is CAWSWKGAYTGELFF. The CDR3 DNA sequence: TGTGCCTGGAGTTGGAAGGGGGCGTACACCGGGGAGCTGTTTTTT. The complete variable domain, with remaining parts taken from reference TRBV30 and TRBJ2-2, reads SQTIHQWPATLVQPVGSPLSLECTVEGTSNPNLYWYRQAAGRGLQLLFYSVGIGQISSEVPQNLSASRPQDRQFILSSKKLLLSDSGFYLCAWSWKGAYTGELFFGEGSRLTVL.

CDR3 protein: CAISGDIVNYGYTF. Here the CDR3 DNA reads TGTGCCATCAGCGGGGACATTGTTAACTATGGCTACACCTTC. The chain couples TRBV10-3 to TRBJ1-2, with a tentative D call TRBD1 (6 bases). Trimming stripped 6 bases from V and 1 base from J, with 12 bases between. Per germline, CDR1 ENHRY and CDR2 SYGVKD. CDR3 length: 14 residues.

This chain uses TRBV6-5 with TRBJ1-1, with a possible D match to TRBD1 (5 bases). Germline CDR1 MNHEY, CDR2 SVGAGI. The CDR3 consists of 15 residues. V lost 2 bases to trimming and J lost 1 base, with 11 bases between them. The CDR3 sequence: CASSYTGRANTEAFF. The DNA for the CDR3 is TGTGCCAGCAGTTACACGGGACGGGCGAACACTGAAGCTTTCTTT.

The J gene is TRBJ1-4, the V gene TRBV4-1, with a tentative D call TRBD1 (6 bases). Germline CDR1 and CDR2: MGHRA and YSYEKL. The CDR3 covers 16 residues. V lost 3 bases and J 0 bases, leaving 11 bases between the germline ends. The CDR3 DNA follows: TGCGCCAGCAGCCAGATGGGACAAACAACTAATGAAAAACTGTTTTTT. Translated: CASSQMGQTTNEKLFF.

The V call is TRBV18, the J call TRBJ2-6; perhaps TRBD2 as D (6 bases). Germline V lookup: CDR1 KGHSH, CDR2 LQKENI. Between the trimmed V and J ends, which lost 3 bases and 4 bases, there was a span of 16 bases. The CDR3 totals 17 residues. The CDR3 sequence is CASSPRRGRGGANVLTF. As DNA, the CDR3 is TGTGCCAGCTCACCCCGGAGGGGACGGGGAGGGGCCAACGTCCTGACTTTC.

The CDR3 sequence is CASSLTSSNYGYTF. DNA of the CDR3: TGTGCCAGCAGTTTAACATCCAGCAACTATGGCTACACCTTC. J is TRBJ1-2 and V is TRBV27; D gene ambiguous. Looked up from germline, CDR1 is MNHEY and CDR2 is SMNVEV (reference sequence). V was shortened by 2 bases and J by 2 bases, with 9 bases between the two germline ends. The length of the CDR3 is 14 residues.

V and J are TRBV5-1 and TRBJ1-1, with D unclear. There are 15 residues in the CDR3. V gave up 2 bases and J gave up 1 base, with 12 bases separating them. In germline, CDR1 is SGHRS, CDR2 YFSETQ. The CDR3 region is CASSLGYKWNTEAFF. For the CDR3, the DNA is TGCGCCAGCAGCTTAGGATACAAATGGAACACTGAAGCTTTCTTT.

This chain connects TRBV7-9 to TRBJ1-1, with D hard to call. The germline CDR1 and CDR2 sequences are SEHNR and FQNEAQ (reference sequence). Trimming shortened V by 2 bases and J by 7 bases, and 5 bases separated the two germline ends. This CDR3 has 11 amino acids. The CDR3 nucleotides are TGTGCCAGCAGCTTATCCGATGAAGCTTTCTTT. This encodes CASSLSDEAFF.

In its sample, this clone was seen once. The rearrangement links TRBV28 to TRBJ1-3; D uncertain. This CDR3 contains 16 residues. The germline V gene has CDR1 MDHEN and CDR2 SYDVKM. V lost 2 bases, J lost 2 bases, and 13 bases lay in between. This CDR3 is CASSLGVGETGNTIYF. The CDR3, as DNA: TGTGCCAGCAGTTTAGGGGTTGGGGAGACTGGAAACACCATATATTTT. The whole variable domain, remainder taken from reference TRBV28 and TRBJ1-3, is DVKVTQSSRYLVKRTGEKVFLECVQDMDHENMFWYRQDPGLGLRLIYFSYDVKMKEKGDIPEGYSVSREKKERFSLILESASTNQTSMYLCASSLGVGETGNTIYFGEGSWLTVV.

The J gene is TRBJ2-1, the V gene TRBV10-3; 8 bases are shared with TRBD2. The germline gives CDR1 ENHRY, CDR2 SYGVKD. The trim removed 3 bases at V and 9 bases at J, leaving 4 bases unmatched. The CDR3 runs to 13 residues. CDR3 sequence: CAISESRGGEQFF. CDR3 DNA: TGTGCCATCAGTGAATCTCGGGGGGGTGAGCAGTTCTTC.

The CDR3 is CASNLVGGQPQHF. The CDR3 coding sequence is TGTGCCAGCAATCTGGTAGGAGGTCAGCCCCAGCATTTT. The chain has TRBV27 and TRBJ1-5; D ambiguous. Germline values: CDR1 MNHEY, CDR2 SMNVEV (reference sequence). V was clipped by 7 bases and J by 6 bases, with 13 bases between them. The CDR3 extends over 13 amino acids.

This chain links TRBV5-6 with TRBJ1-5, with D possibly matching TRBD1 (6 bases). Germline CDR1 SGHDT, CDR2 YYEEEE. This CDR3 contains 15 residues. With 4 bases removed from V and 3 bases from J, the gap between germline ends came to 14 bases. The CDR3 loop reads CASSLGEGDNQPQHF. The CDR3 DNA sequence: TGTGCCAGCAGCCTCGGGGAGGGGGACAATCAGCCCCAGCATTTT.

V gene TRBV15 combines with J gene TRBJ2-1; 10 nucleotides agree with TRBD2. Germline values: CDR1 LNHNV, CDR2 YYDKDF (reference sequence). This CDR3 comprises 15 residues. Unmatched junction bases numbered 4, after V lost 2 bases and J lost 6 bases. CDR3 bases: TGTGCCACCAGCAGAAGACTAGCGGGCGCCAATGAGCAGTTCTTC. Protein: CATSRRLAGANEQFF.